What follows are 6 T cell receptor beta chains derived from one specimen sequenced in a study of T cell repertoires in cytomegalovirus infection. One entry per CDR3 protein results from TCRdb running MiXCR on the reads. The sample lists about 460,000 distinct CDR3 sequences; approximately 11% were seen once. Sequences were obtained from PBMCs. Every receptor here comes from a human donor in good health (CMV status not recorded). Some clones in this sample may be carry-over from other donors' samples.

This clonotype was seen at least ten times. The V gene is TRBV15, the J gene TRBJ2-7; TRBD2 matches at 14 bases. The CDR3 covers 20 residues. Germline V gene lookup returns CDR1 LNHNV and CDR2 YYDKDF (reference sequence). V gave up 0 bases and J gave up 2 bases; unmatched junction bases: 12. DNA for the CDR3: TGTGCCACCAGCAGAGACCATCTACACGGGACTAGCGGGGGTGCCTACGAGCAGTACTTC. This gives the protein CATSRDHLHGTSGGAYEQYF.

The sample holds a few counts of this clonotype. This chain uses TRBV5-6 with TRBJ2-5; 7 bases line up with TRBD1. Unmatched junction bases numbered 3, after V lost 4 bases and J lost 0 bases. Germline-derived CDR1 and CDR2 are SGHDT and YYEEEE. The CDR3 covers 14 residues. The CDR3 region is CASSVGTDQETQYF. As DNA, the CDR3 is TGTGCCAGCAGCGTCGGGACAGACCAAGAGACCCAGTACTTC.

This clonotype has a count of ten or more. V is TRBV7-9 and J is TRBJ2-7, with 13 bases matching TRBD2. Trimming cost V 6 bases and J 2 bases; bases outside gene matches: 4. Germline assignment: CDR1 SEHNR and CDR2 FQNEAQ (reference sequence). This CDR3 has 15 residues. CDR3 sequence: CASRSGLAGPYEQYF. CDR3 nucleotides: TGTGCCAGCAGATCGGGACTAGCGGGGCCCTACGAGCAGTACTTC.

The sample holds many counts of this clonotype. The genes are TRBV11-1 and TRBJ2-1; D may match TRBD1 or TRBD2 (5 bases each). The CDR3 covers 14 residues. The germline V gene has CDR1 SGHAT and CDR2 FQDESV (reference sequence). V shed 5 bases and J shed 8 bases, with 16 bases lying between them. The CDR3 bases are TGTGCCAGCAGCCCTACATGGGGGTTAGATGAGCAGTTCTTC. Amino acids: CASSPTWGLDEQFF.

The chain employs TRBV18 and TRBJ1-5; D gene uncertain. CDR3 size: 16 residues. Trimming stripped 3 bases from V and 3 bases from J, with 15 bases between. Germline values: CDR1 KGHSH, CDR2 LQKENI. The CDR3 coding sequence is TGTGCCAGCTCACCGGGAGGACGGATAATCAATCAGCCCCAGCATTTT. Its protein is CASSPGGRIINQPQHF.

About this clonotype: A much more abundant neighbour one base away suggests this may be a read error. V gene TRBV28 combines with J gene TRBJ2-6, with D perhaps matching TRBD1 (5 bases). The CDR3 has 16 residues. Germline lookup yields CDR1 MDHEN and CDR2 SYDVKM. The CDR3, as DNA: TGTGCCGGCAGTTTAAGGGGCTCCCCGGGGGCCAACGTCCTGACTTTC. This translates into CAGSLRGSPGANVLTF.